These 5 T cell receptor beta chains originate from one sample sequenced in a study of response to subunit inactivated influenza vaccine. MiXCR, run by TCRdb on the RT-PCR reads, gives a single entry per CDR3 protein. The table lists some 850,000 distinct CDR3 sequences, approximately 17% of them singletons. The sequences come from PBMCs from blood, collected roughly 5 days after vaccination. The receptors originated from a middle-aged man who received an inactivated influenza vaccine.

This clonotype was found a few times. The V gene is TRBV5-5, the J gene TRBJ2-3, with 8 positions matching TRBD1. CDR3 length: 16 residues. With 3 bases clipped from V and 2 bases from J, the junction kept 8 bases outside the gene matches. Germline V CDR1 and CDR2: SGHKS, YYEKEE (reference sequence). CDR3 nucleotides: TGTGCCAGCAGCTCCCGCCTGGGACAGGACACAGATACGCAGTATTTT. It is translated as CASSSRLGQDTDTQYF.

This chain joins TRBV12-3 or TRBV12-4 and TRBJ2-4; D is possibly TRBD2 (6 bases). The V and J ends lost 8 bases and 0 bases respectively, with 17 bases between them. The CDR3 extends over 16 amino acids. CDR3 DNA sequence: TGTGCCAGCGCCTACCCGGAGGGTGTAGCCAAAAACATTCAGTACTTC. Its protein is CASAYPEGVAKNIQYF.

A word on this clonotype: A junction boundary mismatches the germline segment, possibly from a read error. This chain joins TRBV3-1 and TRBJ1-2; no firm D call. In germline, CDR1 is LGHDT, CDR2 YNNKEL (reference sequence). The CDR3 extends over 15 amino acids. Written as DNA, the CDR3 is TGCGCCAGCAGCCCCCGCCCGGGAATTAACTATGGCTACACCTTC. Its translation: CASSPRPGINYGYTF.

The V call is TRBV4-2, the J call TRBJ2-3, with TRBD2 matching 7 bases. V lost 5 bases and J lost 4; bases outside the gene matches: 18. This CDR3 contains 18 residues. From germline, CDR1 is LGHNA and CDR2 YNFKEQ. The CDR3, as DNA: TGTGCCAGCAGCAAGTTGGGGAGGCGGGAGCAGGTCGCAGATACGCAGTATTTT. Amino acid sequence: CASSKLGRREQVADTQYF.

The gene calls are TRBV7-9 and TRBJ1-1; D gene uncertain. The germline V and J ends were trimmed by 5 bases and 6 bases, with 16 bases remaining between them. Germline V CDR1 and CDR2: SEHNR, FQNEAQ (reference sequence). The CDR3 extends over 14 amino acids. This CDR3 reads CASSTRTRGAEAFF. CDR3 DNA sequence: TGTGCCAGCAGCACCCGTACCCGAGGCGCTGAAGCTTTCTTT.